These 3 T cell receptor beta chains were all obtained from the same sample, sequenced in a study of human T cells and chemical hapten exposure. Time point of the sample: patch test 1, 2 weeks after DPC sensitization. Treatment defined: therapeutic diphenylcyclopropenone sensitization with weekly scalp DPC. TCRdb called the RACE reads again in MiXCR, with one record for every CDR3 protein. Among 300,000 to 450,000 distinct CDR3 sequences listed, 4.8% were seen once. Sequenced material: whole blood, taken in connection with sensitization to the hapten diphenylcyclopropenone (DPC). The receptors stem from a woman in her 50s with alopecia areata. Some clones in this sample may be carry-over from other donors' samples.

This clonotype was seen many times. V gene TRBV12-3 or TRBV12-4 combines with J gene TRBJ2-1; D is uncertain. The CDR3 loop spans 12 amino acids. The ends were cut back, 7 bases at V and 6 bases at J, with 10 bases in the middle. Written as DNA, the CDR3 is TGTGCCAGCACCGACGGCGGCAATGAGCAGTTCTTC. It encodes CASTDGGNEQFF.

This clonotype was seen only a few times. The chain has TRBV13 and TRBJ1-6; D ambiguous. Trimming shortened V by 4 bases and J by 2 bases, and 12 bases separated the two germline ends. CDR1 PRHDT and CDR2 FYEKMQ come from the germline V gene (reference sequence). The length of the CDR3 is 16 residues. The CDR3, as DNA: TGTGCCAGCAGCTCCTGGGGAGCAGCCTATAATTCACCCCTCCACTTT. Translation gives CASSSWGAAYNSPLHF.

This clonotype was found many times. The rearrangement uses TRBV29-1 and TRBJ1-5, with 8 bases lining up with TRBD1. Germline V gene sequence: CDR1 SQVTM, CDR2 ANQGSEA. CDR3 length equals 15 residues. Trimming at V came to 6 bases and at J to 7 bases, leaving 14 bases not matched to a gene. Written as DNA, the CDR3 is TGCAGCGTGGCCCCCCGGACAGGGCCGAGGCAGCCCCAGCATTTT. This codes for CSVAPRTGPRQPQHF. The variable domain in full, with the rest retrieved from reference TRBV29-1 and TRBJ1-5, is SAVISQKPSRDICQRGTSLTIQCQVDSQVTMMFWYRQQPGQSLTLIATANQGSEATYESGFVIDKFPISRPNLTFSTLTVSNMSPEDSSIYLCSVAPRTGPRQPQHFGDGTRLSIL.